This T cell receptor (beta chain) was profiled in a study of beta chain features in type 1 diabetes. This CDR3 spans 14 amino acids. The germline gives CDR1 SGHDT, CDR2 YYEEEE. J was trimmed by 6 bases and V by 0 bases; bases with no gene match: 3. This clone showed up just a few times. Via CD45RO/CCR7/CD25/CD127/CD95/CD27, cells of the CD4+ naive, central memory, regulatory and stem cell-like memory subsets were sorted. Isolated RNA was reverse transcribed in full, so expressed TCRB transcripts were sequenced. Sequenced by immunoSEQ multiplex PCR; TCRdb stores in-frame clones only, minus some. The sample carries about 900,000 clones, about a sixth recorded once.

Input material: naive CD4+ T cells from blood. The TCR sequence derives from a woman aged 18 to 35 in good health. The V and J genes are TRBV5-6 and TRBJ2-7, with 10 bases aligning to TRBD2. The CDR3 DNA reads as TGTGCCAGCAGCTTGGGTAGCGGGAGGCTCGAGCAGTACTTC. This gives the protein CASSLGSGRLEQYF.